This T cell receptor (beta chain) was profiled in a study of beta chain features in type 1 diabetes. Across the whole study: Sorted cells from all samples, numbering 95 million to 140 million, were examined.

Sequencing targeted expressed TCRB transcripts, as all isolated RNA had been reverse transcribed. Sequencing was performed with immunoSEQ multiplex PCR; in TCRdb, only in-frame clones are kept and a portion is missing. The repertoire holds around 280,000 clones, with about 15% as singletons. General observations from the study: Within each of all four CD4+ subsets, Type 1 diabetes patients had TCRB CDR3s that were moderately but significantly shorter. In patients and controls equally, PCR might favor templates that are shorter. Reduced insertions and increased deletions marked VDJ junctions in type 1 diabetes patients.

Donors underwent one heparinised blood draw, 95 to 150 mL on average. The CDR3 extends over 16 amino acids. V lost 3 bases and J lost 6; bases outside the gene matches: 12. Germline CDR1 is SGHDT and CDR2 is YYEEEE. In the case of this clone: The antigen remains unidentified.

The chain employs TRBV5-6 and TRBJ2-1, with TRBD1 matching 7 bases. The TCR sequence derives from a man aged 18 to 30 with type 1 diabetes. Sequences were obtained from naive CD4+ T cells from blood. The DNA of the CDR3 is TGTGCCAGCAGCTCCTACGACAGGGATTACTTCAATGAGCAGTTCTTC. It codes for CASSSYDRDYFNEQFF.